One T cell receptor (beta chain) is described in this entry. Its target is unknown. The data were obtained in a study of yellow fever vaccine responses in identical twins. Study-level points and caveats: Reportedly, twins' vaccine T cell responses looked partly convergent and partly personalized.

V gave up 1 base and J gave up 5 bases, with 5 bases separating them. CDR3 length equals 13 residues. Germline CDR1 and CDR2: SGHAT and FQNNGV. From the RT-PCR reads, TCRdb called clonotypes with MiXCR, one entry per CDR3 protein. The repertoire includes 5,500 to 8,000 distinct CDR3 sequences, approximately 86% of them detected once, and about 1.2% sits in the top ten. The receptor comes from a woman under 30 who received the yellow fever vaccine. The starting material was T cells from blood (PBMCs), unsorted or a sorted subset (not recorded which), obtained before or after yellow fever vaccination (not recorded which). The chain joins TRBV11-2 to TRBJ2-2; possible D gene TRBD2, 5 bases. The CDR3 bases are TGTGCCAGCAGCTTAGGAGGGACCGGGGAGCTGTTTTTT. Amino acid sequence: CASSLGGTGELFF. The full variable domain, with the rest looked up from reference TRBV11-2 and TRBJ2-2, is EAGVAQSPRYKIIEKRQSVAFWCNPISGHATLYWYQQILGQGPKLLIQFQNNGVVDDSQLPKDRFSAERLKGVDSTLKIQPAKLEDSAVYLCASSLGGTGELFFGEGSRLTVL.